A single sample gave rise to the 13 T cell receptor beta chains below, sequenced in a study of cytomegalovirus exposure and HLA in healthy donors. Primers included in the PCR were 60 Vbeta and 13 Jbeta primers. The method was immunoSEQ multiplex PCR; TCRdb's version includes in-frame clones alone and lacks a portion of them. The data show around 88,000 clones, with under 80% seen just once and approximately 1.8% held by the top ten. Sequencing was done on a sample of PBMCs. Receptor source: a male donor in good health and CMV-seronegative.

V and J are TRBV27 and TRBJ2-2; 11 bases fit TRBD2. CDR1 is MNHEY, CDR2 SMNVEV, per germline (reference sequence). There are 19 residues in the CDR3. V trimming: 3 bases; J trimming: 2 bases; junction bases outside the gene matches: 11. For the CDR3, the DNA is TGTGCCAGCAGTTTCGGACTAGCGGGCGTCCGGGAAAACACCGGGGAGCTGTTTTTT. Translation: CASSFGLAGVRENTGELFF.

V is TRBV14 and J is TRBJ2-5; D perhaps matches TRBD2 (5 bases). The V end lost 1 base, the J end lost 4 bases, and 16 bases lay between the germline ends. Per germline, CDR1 SGHDN and CDR2 FVKESK. This CDR3 comprises 16 residues. Written as DNA, the CDR3 is TGTGCCAGCAGCCAAGCGGTCCAGGCGGGTCTAGAGACCCAGTACTTC. As protein: CASSQAVQAGLETQYF.

The V gene is TRBV7-7, the J gene TRBJ2-2, with 7 nucleotides matching TRBD1. The CDR3 length is 15 residues. The V gene end was trimmed by 5 bases and the J gene end by 2 bases; junction bases not matched to a gene: 5. CDR1 and CDR2 from the germline V gene are SSHAT and FNYEAQ (reference sequence). CDR3 in amino acids: CASSPGTANTGELFF. The CDR3 DNA follows: TGTGCCAGCAGCCCCGGGACAGCAAACACCGGGGAGCTGTTTTTT.

V gene TRBV5-1 combines with J gene TRBJ2-7; D might be TRBD2 (6 bases). The CDR3 is 13 residues long. V was clipped by 8 bases and J by 7 bases, with 19 bases between them. Looked up from germline, CDR1 is SGHRS and CDR2 is YFSETQ. The CDR3 sequence is CASSGGQAVEQYF. The CDR3 bases are TGCGCCAGTAGCGGTGGGCAGGCTGTGGAGCAGTACTTC.

This clone was seen only a few times. The CDR3 spells CASSLSSGAYNEQFF. CDR3 nucleotides: TGTGCCAGCAGCTTATCTAGCGGGGCCTACAATGAGCAGTTCTTC. V gene TRBV7-2 combines with J gene TRBJ2-1; 9 bases map to TRBD2. The V gene's germline CDR1 is SGHTA and CDR2 FQGNSA. CDR3 length: 15 residues. Trimming took 2 bases from V and 2 from J; bases not matched to a gene: 1.

This rearrangement joins TRBV28 to TRBJ2-2, with 16 bases matching TRBD2. With V trimmed by 4 bases and J by 6 bases, 11 bases remained unmatched. In germline, CDR1 is MDHEN, CDR2 SYDVKM. This CDR3 has 19 residues. In nucleotides, the CDR3 is TGTGCCAGCAGTTCCCCGGGACTAGCGGGAGGGCCGAGACCCGGGGAGCTGTTTTTT. Translated, it gives CASSSPGLAGGPRPGELFF.

The sample holds one count of this clone. The rearrangement links TRBV27 to TRBJ2-5, with TRBD1 matching over 7 bases. Trimming cost V 5 bases and J 5 bases; bases outside gene matches: 11. This CDR3 spans 15 amino acids. The V gene's germline CDR1 is MNHEY and CDR2 SMNVEV (reference sequence). Written as DNA, the CDR3 is TGTGCCAGCAGTCCAAGACAGGGCACCGGGGAGACCCAGTACTTC. The encoded protein is CASSPRQGTGETQYF.

The V call is TRBV5-1, the J call TRBJ1-1, with 12 bases lining up with TRBD1. V trimming: 2 bases; J trimming: 1 base; junction bases outside the gene matches: 3. CDR1 is SGHRS, CDR2 YFSETQ, per germline. CDR3 size: 16 residues. In DNA form, the CDR3 reads TGCGCCAGCAGCTTACCGGGACAGGGGGCGAACACTGAAGCTTTCTTT. It translates to CASSLPGQGANTEAFF.

The genes are TRBV5-1 and TRBJ1-1; TRBD1 might be the D (6 bases). The ends were cut back, 0 bases at V and 0 bases at J, with 9 bases in the middle. The germline CDR1 and CDR2 sequences are SGHRS and YFSETQ. The length of the CDR3 is 15 residues. In DNA form, the CDR3 reads TGCGCCAGCAGCTTGGCGGGGGGCTTGAACACTGAAGCTTTCTTT. Its protein is CASSLAGGLNTEAFF.

The chain carries TRBV30 and TRBJ2-1; the D gene is possibly TRBD2 (5 bases). The CDR3 runs 14 residues. V was clipped by 3 bases and J by 1 base, with 10 bases between them. Germline loops: CDR1 GTSNPN, CDR2 SVGIG (reference sequence). The CDR3 nucleotides are TGTGCCTGGAGCCTCGGACTTTCCTACAATGAGCAGTTCTTC. Encoded protein: CAWSLGLSYNEQFF.

The rearrangement joins TRBV7-2 to TRBJ1-2; 7 bases are shared with TRBD1. Germline V gene sequence: CDR1 SGHTA, CDR2 FQGNSA. This CDR3 spans 15 amino acids. The junction had 8 bases not matched to a gene; V was cut back by 5 bases and J by 2 bases. The CDR3 DNA reads TGTGCCAGCAGCGCGAGGACAGGCCGGAACTATGGCTACACCTTC. Translating gives CASSARTGRNYGYTF.

This chain links TRBV2 with TRBJ1-4; perhaps TRBD1 as D (6 bases). V was trimmed by 8 bases and J by 1 base, leaving 26 bases between them. Germline CDR1 is SNHLY and CDR2 is FYNNEI. CDR3 length: 19 residues. CDR3 region: CASFPHARPGGLTNEKLFF. The CDR3 DNA follows: TGTGCCAGCTTTCCCCACGCTCGACCGGGGGGCTTAACTAATGAAAAACTGTTTTTT.

This clone has more than one count but fewer than ten. The gene calls are TRBV18 and TRBJ1-1; tentatively, D is TRBD1 (5 bases). This CDR3 is 13 amino acids long. Germline CDR1 is KGHSH and CDR2 is LQKENI. V gave up 6 bases and J gave up 3 bases, with 11 bases separating them. As DNA, the CDR3 is TGTGCCAGCTCCCTTGCAGGGTACACTGAAGCTTTCTTT. It is translated as CASSLAGYTEAFF. The whole variable domain, remainder taken from reference TRBV18 and TRBJ1-1, is NAGVMQNPRHLVRRRGQEARLRCSPMKGHSHVYWYRQLPEEGLKFMVYLQKENIIDESGMPKERFSAEFPKEGPSILRIQQVVRGDSAAYFCASSLAGYTEAFFGQGTRLTVV.